The subject of this entry is one TCR beta chain. Profiled with immunoSEQ multiplex PCR; TCRdb holds only in-frame clones, not every one. Here the sample spans about 180,000 clones, roughly 84% being singletons. Germline V gives CDR1 SGHTA, CDR2 FQGNSA. This CDR3 has 16 amino acids. Unmatched junction bases numbered 5, after V lost 1 base and J lost 1 base. This sample stems from a study of blood T cell repertoires in COVID-19. The wider study: Spain, Italy and the United States supplied samples that represented acute and convalescent COVID-19. T cells, B-cell-depleted T cells, or PBMCs supplied cDNA or gDNA.

The sequenced material came from peripheral blood. This clonotype originated in a human donor in a cohort sampled during active COVID-19. V gene TRBV7-2 combines with J gene TRBJ1-1; 8 bases match TRBD1. CDR3 residues: CASSLVSGGTNTEAFF. CDR3 nucleotides: TGTGCCAGCAGCTTAGTGTCAGGGGGCACGAACACTGAAGCTTTCTTT.